Presented here are 20 T cell receptor beta chains from one specimen sequenced in a study of T cell changes during pregnancy in multiple sclerosis. Sequencing used immunoSEQ multiplex PCR; TCRdb keeps in-frame clones, though not all of them. The sample has around 66,000 clones; 90% to 95% are singletons. The sequences come from peripheral blood, collected in the third trimester of pregnancy. Source of these receptors: a female donor in good health, enrolled as a control in a pregnancy study.

This clone was found a few times. The chain is built from TRBV5-4 and TRBJ2-1; 9 bases line up with TRBD1. Trimming cost V 1 base and J 7 bases; bases outside gene matches: 3. The CDR3 loop spans 14 amino acids. Germline V CDR1 and CDR2: SGHNT, YYREEE (reference sequence). CDR3 loop: CASSLRTGVNEQFF. The CDR3 DNA is TGTGCCAGCAGCTTGCGGACAGGGGTGAATGAGCAGTTCTTC.

This clone was seen once. The V call is TRBV6-1, the J call TRBJ2-7; maybe TRBD1 (6 bases). In germline, CDR1 is MNHNS, CDR2 SASEGT. This CDR3 is built from 14 residues. V lost 4 bases and J 1 base, leaving 11 bases between the germline ends. CDR3 residues: CASSGMGASYEQYF. The CDR3 coding sequence is TGTGCCAGCAGTGGAATGGGGGCTTCCTACGAGCAGTACTTC.

This clone appeared once. The rearrangement uses TRBV6-5 and TRBJ2-7, with TRBD2 identical over 8 bases. Unmatched junction bases numbered 9, after V lost 6 bases and J lost 5 bases. Germline V gene lookup returns CDR1 MNHEY and CDR2 SVGAGI. This CDR3 region has 14 residues. CDR3 DNA sequence: TGTGCCAGCAGCCCCGGGGGGGTTCAGAACGAGCAGTACTTC. As protein: CASSPGGVQNEQYF.

The chain couples TRBV6-5 to TRBJ1-1; maybe TRBD1 (5 bases). CDR1 is MNHEY and CDR2 is SVGAGI in the germline V gene. The CDR3 is 15 residues long. Trimming took off 5 bases at V and 1 base at J, with 14 bases between the two ends. This CDR3 is CASSPALGANTEAFF. Here the CDR3 DNA reads TGTGCCAGCAGTCCGGCCTTAGGGGCGAACACTGAAGCTTTCTTT.

This chain uses TRBV9 with TRBJ2-7; D perhaps matches TRBD2 (7 bases). CDR3 size: 14 residues. Germline values: CDR1 SGDLS, CDR2 YYNGEE. V lost 0 bases and J 12 bases, leaving 19 bases between the germline ends. This CDR3 reads CASSVGLGLADRYF. The CDR3 nucleotides are TGTGCCAGCAGCGTAGGCCTCGGGCTAGCGGACAGGTACTTC.

This rearrangement joins TRBV7-9 to TRBJ1-2; D gene ambiguous. Germline V gene sequence: CDR1 SEHNR, CDR2 FQNEAQ (reference sequence). The length of the CDR3 is 14 residues. V dropped 4 bases and J dropped 5 bases, with 14 bases sitting between them. DNA of the CDR3: TGTGCCAGCAGCTCCACCTCGGCGGGTTATGGCTACACCTTC. Its protein is CASSSTSAGYGYTF.

V usage is TRBV6-5 and J usage is TRBJ1-1; tentatively, D is TRBD1 (6 bases). The length of the CDR3 is 15 residues. V lost 6 bases and J lost 0, with 14 bases in between. Germline V CDR1 and CDR2: MNHEY, SVGAGI. CDR3 amino acids: CASSGQLNMNTEAFF. DNA for the CDR3: TGTGCCAGCAGCGGACAGCTTAATATGAACACTGAAGCTTTCTTT.

The chain joins TRBV15 to TRBJ2-1; D not resolved. Trimming pared 3 bases from V and 10 bases from J, leaving 10 bases between. Germline V gives CDR1 LNHNV, CDR2 YYDKDF (reference sequence). The CDR3 covers 12 residues. The CDR3 DNA reads as TGTGCCACCAGCAGGTCTTTGGCAGAGCAGTTCTTC. Its translation is CATSRSLAEQFF.

The chain combines TRBV23-1 with TRBJ2-7; 9 bases align to TRBD2. TRBV23-1 is given ORF status, its function remaining uncertain. The V segment lost 1 base and the J segment 7 bases; nucleotides outside the gene matches: 5. CDR3 length equals 14 residues. This CDR3 is CASSQCGGAREQYF. For the CDR3, the DNA is TGCGCCAGCAGTCAATGCGGGGGGGCGCGGGAGCAGTACTTC.

The chain is built from TRBV7-6 and TRBJ1-4; D is unresolved. Germline-derived CDR1 and CDR2 are SGHVS and FNYEAQ. V dropped 0 bases and J dropped 6 bases, with 14 bases sitting between them. The CDR3 sequence is 16 residues long. The DNA of the CDR3 is TGTGCCAGCAGCTTAGCTCCCGCGGTCGGGTATGAAAAACTGTTTTTT. As protein: CASSLAPAVGYEKLFF.

The gene calls are TRBV10-3 and TRBJ1-2, with TRBD1 matching 9 bases. The CDR3 spans 17 residues. J gave up 5 bases and V 5 bases, and 15 bases lay outside the gene matches. Germline values: CDR1 ENHRY, CDR2 SYGVKD. CDR3 in amino acids: CAISSQDGGQGGYGYTF. The CDR3 region has the DNA TGTGCCATCAGTTCGCAGGACGGGGGACAGGGAGGATATGGCTACACCTTC.

This chain links TRBV4-1 with TRBJ2-7, with TRBD1 as a possible D gene (5 bases). The CDR3 totals 12 residues. Per the germline V gene, CDR1 is MGHRA and CDR2 is YSYEKL. Trimming removed 2 bases at V and 4 bases at J, with 6 bases between. The CDR3 DNA reads as TGCGCCAGCAGCCAACAGGGTTACGAGCAGTACTTC. This codes for CASSQQGYEQYF.

The chain joins TRBV2 to TRBJ2-3; TRBD1 agrees at 9 bases. The germline gives CDR1 SNHLY, CDR2 FYNNEI. The CDR3 contains 15 residues. V lost 1 base to trimming and J lost 5 bases; unmatched junction nucleotides: 4. The CDR3 loop reads CASSEVGTGLDTQYF. CDR3 DNA sequence: TGTGCCAGCAGTGAAGTGGGGACAGGGTTAGATACGCAGTATTTT.

Only one count was recorded for this clone. This rearrangement joins TRBV28 to TRBJ1-2; TRBD1 might be the D (6 bases). Trimming shortened V by 3 bases and J by 7 bases, and 15 bases separated the two germline ends. Germline values: CDR1 MDHEN, CDR2 SYDVKM. The CDR3 covers 14 residues. This chain's CDR3 is CASSFGSGAGGYTF. For the CDR3, the DNA is TGTGCCAGCAGTTTCGGCTCAGGGGCAGGTGGCTACACCTTC.

This sequence joins TRBV29-1 and TRBJ1-2; 8 bases agree with TRBD1. CDR1 is SQVTM and CDR2 is ANQGSEA in the germline V gene. The CDR3 spans 13 residues. V dropped 8 bases and J dropped 4; count of bases not matched to a gene: 9. CDR3 DNA sequence: TGCAGCACAAAAGGACAGGGAGCCTATGGCTACACCTTC. Translating it yields CSTKGQGAYGYTF.

The chain couples TRBV6-4 to TRBJ2-1, with 7 bases identical to TRBD1. V was clipped by 4 bases and J by 1 base; unmatched bases: 10. The CDR3 length is 17 residues. Germline V gene data show CDR1 as MRHNA and CDR2 as SNTAGT. The CDR3 here is CASSAQAQGVSYNEQFF. The CDR3 nucleotides read TGTGCCAGCAGTGCCCAAGCTCAGGGGGTGTCCTACAATGAGCAGTTCTTC.

The chain combines TRBV30 with TRBJ2-3; 9 bases are a match to TRBD2. Germline V gives CDR1 GTSNPN, CDR2 SVGIG (reference sequence). With 0 bases clipped from V and 8 bases from J, the junction kept 12 bases outside the gene matches. The CDR3 totals 16 residues. The CDR3, as DNA: TGTGCCTGGAGTGTACTAGAGACTAGCGGAGCCAGTACGCAGTATTTT. This encodes CAWSVLETSGASTQYF.

The chain links TRBV14 to TRBJ1-1, with D unclear. There are 16 residues in the CDR3. CDR1 SGHDN and CDR2 FVKESK come from the germline V gene. Trimming took 4 bases from V and 3 from J, leaving 18 bases between them. The CDR3 nucleotides are TGTGCCAGCAGCCGAGCGACGGGGAGGGTTTACACTGAAGCTTTCTTT. It is translated as CASSRATGRVYTEAFF.

The chain carries TRBV29-1 and TRBJ2-3; TRBD2 might be the D (6 bases). The CDR3 runs to 14 residues. Trimming pared 6 bases from V and 5 bases from J, leaving 18 bases between. Germline V gene lookup returns CDR1 SQVTM and CDR2 ANQGSEA. DNA for the CDR3: TGCAGCGTCCCTAGGCGGGATTATGAAGATACGCAGTATTTT. It translates to CSVPRRDYEDTQYF.

The chain carries TRBV7-8 and TRBJ2-3, with 10 bases aligning to TRBD2. CDR1 and CDR2 (germline): SGHVS, FQNEAQ. V was clipped by 6 bases and J by 1 base; unmatched bases: 10. This CDR3 is built from 17 residues. Here the CDR3 reads CASRPSPGTSGTDTQYF. In nucleotides, the CDR3 is TGTGCCAGCAGACCTTCTCCGGGGACTAGCGGCACAGATACGCAGTATTTT.